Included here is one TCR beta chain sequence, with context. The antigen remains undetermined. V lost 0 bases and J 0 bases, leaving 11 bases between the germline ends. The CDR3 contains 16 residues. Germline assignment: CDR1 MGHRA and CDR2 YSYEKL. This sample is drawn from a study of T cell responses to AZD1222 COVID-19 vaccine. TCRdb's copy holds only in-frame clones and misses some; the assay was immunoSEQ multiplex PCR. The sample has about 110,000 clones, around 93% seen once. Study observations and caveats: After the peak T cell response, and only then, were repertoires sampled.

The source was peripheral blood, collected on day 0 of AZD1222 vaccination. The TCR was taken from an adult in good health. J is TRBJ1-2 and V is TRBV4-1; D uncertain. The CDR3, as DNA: TGCGCCAGCAGCCAAGAAGGCCCGTTATCTAACTATGGCTACACCTTC. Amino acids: CASSQEGPLSNYGYTF.